A selection of T cell receptor beta chains follows, all from one sample in a study of blood T cell repertoires in COVID-19. The assay was immunoSEQ multiplex PCR, and TCRdb's table has in-frame clones only and misses some. The data hold 150,000 or so clones, with 70% to 85% observed a single time. The sequenced material came from peripheral blood. These receptors all come from a woman older than 75 with acute or convalescent COVID-19. The CDR3 runs from the conserved cysteine through the conserved F or W.

CDR3aa,j_gene,v_gene
CASSSTGSPDTEAFF,TRBJ1-1,TRBV7-6
CAIRDREQETQYF,TRBJ2-5,TRBV10-3
CASTLAGAYNEQFF,TRBJ2-1,TRBV2
CATSRGGNNEQFF,TRBJ2-1,TRBV15
CASSSRAGSLGAFF,TRBJ1-1,TRBV7-2
CASSLHLTGGTEAFF,TRBJ1-1,TRBV6-2/TRBV6-3
CASSPGNDSPLHF,TRBJ1-6,TRBV12-3/TRBV12-4
CASSLDLAAPPGEQYF,TRBJ2-7,TRBV5-4
CASSSTSGTDTQYF,TRBJ2-3,TRBV18
CASSLMGQRNTEAFF,TRBJ1-1,TRBV5-1
CANTYRLPNTGELFF,TRBJ2-2,TRBV19
CASSFGLAGPGGEQFF,TRBJ2-1,TRBV28
CASSENRFREQYF,TRBJ2-7,TRBV6-1
CASTLGGAGGGGEQFF,TRBJ2-1,TRBV7-8
CASSITAVSGNTIYF,TRBJ1-3,TRBV18
CASSSGTGRINYGYTF,TRBJ1-2,TRBV7-2
CASRPINRGVADTQYF,TRBJ2-3,TRBV6-6
CASSPASSYNEQFF,TRBJ2-1,TRBV18
CASSQGQRRNTEAFF,TRBJ1-1,TRBV4-1
CASSLEGSGNTEAFF,TRBJ1-1,TRBV11-2